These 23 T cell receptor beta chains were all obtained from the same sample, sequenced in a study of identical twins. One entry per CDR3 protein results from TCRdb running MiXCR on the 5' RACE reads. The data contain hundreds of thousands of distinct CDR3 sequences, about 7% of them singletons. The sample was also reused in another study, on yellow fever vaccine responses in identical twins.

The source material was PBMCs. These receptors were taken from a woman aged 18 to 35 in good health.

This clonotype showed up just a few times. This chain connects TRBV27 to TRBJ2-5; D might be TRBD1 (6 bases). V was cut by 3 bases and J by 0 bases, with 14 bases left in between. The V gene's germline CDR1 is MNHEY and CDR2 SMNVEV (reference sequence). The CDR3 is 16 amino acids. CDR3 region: CASSLGQDWYQETQYF. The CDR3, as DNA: TGTGCCAGCAGTTTGGGACAAGATTGGTACCAAGAGACCCAGTACTTC.

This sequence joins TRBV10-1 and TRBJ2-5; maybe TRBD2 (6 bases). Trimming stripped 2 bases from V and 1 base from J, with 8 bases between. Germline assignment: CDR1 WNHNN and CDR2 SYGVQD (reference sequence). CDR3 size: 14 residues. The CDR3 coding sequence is TGCGCCAGCAGTGAGAGGGACTCCCAAGAGACCCAGTACTTC. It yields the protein CASSERDSQETQYF.

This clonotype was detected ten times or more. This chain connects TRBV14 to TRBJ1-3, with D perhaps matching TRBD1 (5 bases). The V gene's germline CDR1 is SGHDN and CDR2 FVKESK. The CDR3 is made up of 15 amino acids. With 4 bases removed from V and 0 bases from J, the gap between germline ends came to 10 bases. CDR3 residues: CASSRDRLSGNTIYF. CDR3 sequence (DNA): TGTGCCAGCAGCCGGGACCGACTCTCTGGAAACACCATATATTTT.

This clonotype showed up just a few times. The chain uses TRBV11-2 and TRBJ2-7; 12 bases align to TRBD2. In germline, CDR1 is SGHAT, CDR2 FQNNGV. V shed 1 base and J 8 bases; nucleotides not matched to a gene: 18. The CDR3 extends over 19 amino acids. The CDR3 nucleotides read TGTGCCAGCAGCTTAGTACTGGGGGGTGGACTAGCGGGGTATCAAAAGCAGTACTTC. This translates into CASSLVLGGGLAGYQKQYF.

CDR3 nucleotides: TGTGCCAGCAGTTCCTCCGGGACTACGAGGGAGACCCAGTACTTC. Its protein is CASSSSGTTRETQYF. The chain uses TRBV12-3 or TRBV12-4 and TRBJ2-5; TRBD2 matches 7 bases. This CDR3 comprises 15 residues. J lost 5 bases, V lost 4 bases, and 10 bases had no gene match.

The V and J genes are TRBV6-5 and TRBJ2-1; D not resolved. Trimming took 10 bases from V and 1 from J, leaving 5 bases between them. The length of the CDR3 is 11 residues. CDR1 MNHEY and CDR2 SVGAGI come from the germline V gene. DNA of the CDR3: TGTGCCACCCAGTCCTACAATGAGCAGTTCTTC. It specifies CATQSYNEQFF.

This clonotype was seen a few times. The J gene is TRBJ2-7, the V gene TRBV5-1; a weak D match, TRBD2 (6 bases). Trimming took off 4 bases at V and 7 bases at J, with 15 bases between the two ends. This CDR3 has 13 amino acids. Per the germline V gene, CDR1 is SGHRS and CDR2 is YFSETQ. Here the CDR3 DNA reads TGCGCCAGCAGCGACGGGGGAGGTTCAGAGCAGTACGTC. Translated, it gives CASSDGGGSEQYV.

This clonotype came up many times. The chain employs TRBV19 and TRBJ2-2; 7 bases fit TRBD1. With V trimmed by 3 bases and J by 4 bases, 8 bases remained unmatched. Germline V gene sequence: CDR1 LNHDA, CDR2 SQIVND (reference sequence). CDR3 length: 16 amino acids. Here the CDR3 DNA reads TGTGCCAGTAGTATGGGCGCCCCAGGGGGCACCGGGGAGCTGTTTTTT. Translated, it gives CASSMGAPGGTGELFF. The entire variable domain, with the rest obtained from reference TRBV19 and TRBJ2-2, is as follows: DGGITQSPKYLFRKEGQNVTLSCEQNLNHDAMYWYRQDPGQGLRLIYYSQIVNDFQKGDIAEGYSVSREKKESFPLTVTSAQKNPTAFYLCASSMGAPGGTGELFFGEGSRLTVL.

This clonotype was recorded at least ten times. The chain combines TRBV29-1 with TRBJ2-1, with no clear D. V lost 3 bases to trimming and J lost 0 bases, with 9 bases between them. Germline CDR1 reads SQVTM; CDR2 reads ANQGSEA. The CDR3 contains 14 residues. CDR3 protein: CSVDSPSSYNEQFF. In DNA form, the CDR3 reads TGCAGCGTTGATTCGCCGAGCTCCTACAATGAGCAGTTCTTC.

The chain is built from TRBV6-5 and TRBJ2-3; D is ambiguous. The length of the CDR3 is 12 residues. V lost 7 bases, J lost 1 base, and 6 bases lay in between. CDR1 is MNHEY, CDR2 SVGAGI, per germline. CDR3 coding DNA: TGTGCCAGCAAGAAAGGCACAGATACGCAGTATTTT. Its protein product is CASKKGTDTQYF.

The CDR3 region is CSARVIADSYNEQFF. The CDR3 coding sequence is TGCAGTGCTAGAGTAATAGCGGACTCCTACAATGAGCAGTTCTTC. The chain employs TRBV20-1 and TRBJ2-1; a weak D match, TRBD2 (6 bases). CDR1 is DFQATT and CDR2 is SNEGSKA in the germline V gene (reference sequence). The CDR3 sequence is 15 residues long. Trimming removed 1 base at V and 0 bases at J, with 10 bases between.

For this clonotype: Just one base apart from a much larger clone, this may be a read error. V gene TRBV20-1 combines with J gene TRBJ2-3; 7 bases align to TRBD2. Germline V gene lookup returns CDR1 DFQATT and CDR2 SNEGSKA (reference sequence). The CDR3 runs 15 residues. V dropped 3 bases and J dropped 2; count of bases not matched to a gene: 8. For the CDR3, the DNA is TGCAGTGCTAGTTACCGCGGGAGTATCACAGATACGCAGTATTTT. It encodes CSASYRGSITDTQYF.

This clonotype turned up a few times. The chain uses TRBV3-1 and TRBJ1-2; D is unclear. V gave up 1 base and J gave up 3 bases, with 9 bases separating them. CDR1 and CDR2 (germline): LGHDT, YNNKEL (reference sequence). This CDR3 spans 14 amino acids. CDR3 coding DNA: TGTGCCAGCAGCCAAGGGATGTTTGACTATGGCTACACCTTC. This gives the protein CASSQGMFDYGYTF.

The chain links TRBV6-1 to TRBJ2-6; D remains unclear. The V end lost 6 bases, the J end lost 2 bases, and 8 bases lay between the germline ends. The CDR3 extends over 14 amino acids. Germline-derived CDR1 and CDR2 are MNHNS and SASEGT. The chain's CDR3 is CASSVAPGANVLTF. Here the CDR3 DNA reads TGTGCCAGCAGCGTCGCACCTGGGGCCAACGTCCTGACTTTC.

This CDR3 is CASSLEVGTGHSGNTIYF. The CDR3 nucleotides are TGCGCCAGCAGCTTGGAGGTGGGGACAGGCCACTCTGGAAACACCATATATTTT. The chain joins TRBV5-1 to TRBJ1-3; 8 bases align to TRBD1. After removal of 0 bases from V and 0 bases from J, the junction contained 8 bases not matched to a gene. CDR1 and CDR2 from the germline V gene are SGHRS and YFSETQ. The CDR3 is 18 residues long. Full variable domain (remainder filled in from reference TRBV5-1 and TRBJ1-3): KAGVTQTPRYLIKTRGQQVTLSCSPISGHRSVSWYQQTPGQGLQFLFEYFSETQRNKGNFPGRFSGRQFSNSRSEMNVSTLELGDSALYLCASSLEVGTGHSGNTIYFGEGSWLTVV.

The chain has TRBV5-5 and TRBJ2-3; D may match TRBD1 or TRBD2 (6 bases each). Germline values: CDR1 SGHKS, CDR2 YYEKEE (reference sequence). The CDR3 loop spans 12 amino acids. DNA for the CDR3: TGTGCAGGGGGGAAAGGCACAGATACGCAGTATTTT. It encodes CAGGKGTDTQYF.

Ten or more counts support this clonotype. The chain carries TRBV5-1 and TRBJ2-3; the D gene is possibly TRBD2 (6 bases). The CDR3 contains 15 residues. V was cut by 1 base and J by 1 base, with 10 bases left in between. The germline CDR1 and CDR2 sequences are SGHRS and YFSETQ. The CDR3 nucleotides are TGCGCCAGCAGCTTGAAAGGGACTGGCACAGATACGCAGTATTTT. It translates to CASSLKGTGTDTQYF. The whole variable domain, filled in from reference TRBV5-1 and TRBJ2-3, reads KAGVTQTPRYLIKTRGQQVTLSCSPISGHRSVSWYQQTPGQGLQFLFEYFSETQRNKGNFPGRFSGRQFSNSRSEMNVSTLELGDSALYLCASSLKGTGTDTQYFGPGTRLTVL.

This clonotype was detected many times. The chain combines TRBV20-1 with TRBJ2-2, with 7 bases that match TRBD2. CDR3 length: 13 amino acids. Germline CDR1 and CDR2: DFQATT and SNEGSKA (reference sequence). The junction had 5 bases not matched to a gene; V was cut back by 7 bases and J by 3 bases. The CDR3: CSGTGGHTGELFF. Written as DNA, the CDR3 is TGCAGTGGAACGGGGGGTCACACCGGGGAGCTGTTTTTT.

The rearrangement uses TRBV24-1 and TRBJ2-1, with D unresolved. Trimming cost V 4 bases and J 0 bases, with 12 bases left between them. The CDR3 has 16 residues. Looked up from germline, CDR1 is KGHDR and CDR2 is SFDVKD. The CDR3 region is CATSERHVSSYNEQFF. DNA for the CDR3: TGTGCCACCAGTGAGAGACACGTGAGCTCCTACAATGAGCAGTTCTTC.

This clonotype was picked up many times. The CDR3 DNA reads TGTGCCAGCAGTTCTCGTCCCGGGACAGGGCGAGGCTACACCTTC. Protein sequence: CASSSRPGTGRGYTF. V and J are TRBV27 and TRBJ1-2; 9 bases align to TRBD1. Unmatched junction bases numbered 11, after V lost 4 bases and J lost 8 bases. The germline V gene encodes CDR1 MNHEY and CDR2 SMNVEV (reference sequence). The CDR3 runs to 15 residues.

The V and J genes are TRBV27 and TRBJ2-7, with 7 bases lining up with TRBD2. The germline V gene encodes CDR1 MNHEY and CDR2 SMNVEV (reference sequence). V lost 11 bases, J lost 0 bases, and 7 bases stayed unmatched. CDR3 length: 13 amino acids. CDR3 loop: CAQRGESSYEQYV. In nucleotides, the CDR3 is TGTGCCCAACGGGGGGAGAGCTCCTACGAGCAGTACGTC.

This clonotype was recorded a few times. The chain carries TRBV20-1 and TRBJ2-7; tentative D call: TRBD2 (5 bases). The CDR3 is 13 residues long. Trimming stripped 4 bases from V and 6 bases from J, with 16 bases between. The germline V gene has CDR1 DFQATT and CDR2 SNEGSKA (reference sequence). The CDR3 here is CSATVPEATEQYV. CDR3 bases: TGCAGTGCTACCGTCCCGGAGGCAACCGAGCAGTACGTC.

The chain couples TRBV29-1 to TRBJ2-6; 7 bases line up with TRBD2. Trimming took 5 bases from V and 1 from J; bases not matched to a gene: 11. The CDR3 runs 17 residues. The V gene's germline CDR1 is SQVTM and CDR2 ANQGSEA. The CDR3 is CSVPSGQSKSGANVLTF. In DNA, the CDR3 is TGCAGCGTTCCTAGCGGCCAGTCCAAATCTGGGGCCAACGTCCTGACTTTC.